The 28 T cell receptor beta chains given below trace back to one sample, sequenced in a study of shared T cell receptors in the human thymus. Some clones are missing from TCRdb's copy, which holds only in-frame ones; the method was immunoSEQ multiplex PCR. Seen here are about 660,000 clones, over 75% observed once, and the top ten hold 0.01%. These data also formed part of another study, on human thymus T cells.

Sequencing was carried out using thymocytes. The receptors were sampled from a boy younger than two with a congenital heart defect.

This sequence joins TRBV11-2 and TRBJ2-1; 11 bases are a match to TRBD2. With V trimmed by 1 base and J by 6 bases, 8 bases remained unmatched. Looked up from germline, CDR1 is SGHAT and CDR2 is FQNNGV. The CDR3 contains 17 residues. DNA of the CDR3: TGTGCCAGCAGCTTAGTAGCGGGAGGGCCTGTTGCCAATGAGCAGTTCTTC. Its protein is CASSLVAGGPVANEQFF. The full variable domain, rest sourced from reference TRBV11-2 and TRBJ2-1, is EAGVAQSPRYKIIEKRQSVAFWCNPISGHATLYWYQQILGQGPKLLIQFQNNGVVDDSQLPKDRFSAERLKGVDSTLKIQPAKLEDSAVYLCASSLVAGGPVANEQFFGPGTRLTVL.

The sample holds one count of this clone. The gene calls are TRBV28 and TRBJ2-2, with TRBD1 matching 12 bases. This CDR3 region has 17 residues. CDR1 and CDR2 (germline): MDHEN, SYDVKM. The V gene end was trimmed by 6 bases and the J gene end by 9 bases; junction bases not matched to a gene: 14. CDR3 in DNA: TGTGCCAGCAGCCCCCCCCGTCGGGACAGGGGGCAGCGGGAGCTGTTTTTT. Protein sequence: CASSPPRRDRGQRELFF.

The chain carries TRBV5-4 and TRBJ1-1, with 8 bases that match TRBD1. The CDR3 spans 16 residues. Per germline, CDR1 SGHNT and CDR2 YYREEE (reference sequence). After removal of 0 bases from V and 1 base from J, the junction contained 5 bases not matched to a gene. Here the CDR3 reads CASSLAEGQGNTEAFF. The CDR3, as DNA: TGTGCCAGCAGCTTGGCCGAAGGACAGGGGAACACTGAAGCTTTCTTT. The full variable domain, with the rest looked up from reference TRBV5-4 and TRBJ1-1, is ETGVTQSPTHLIKTRGQQVTLRCSSQSGHNTVSWYQQALGQGPQFIFQYYREEENGRGNFPPRFSGLQFPNYSSELNVNALELDDSALYLCASSLAEGQGNTEAFFGQGTRLTVV.

The chain links TRBV19 to TRBJ2-1; 9 bases match TRBD2. V trimming: 3 bases; J trimming: 11 bases; junction bases outside the gene matches: 8. Germline values: CDR1 LNHDA, CDR2 SQIVND (reference sequence). The CDR3 has 14 amino acids. The CDR3 DNA reads as TGTGCCAGTAGTATTCGGACTAGCGCGGGACAGCAGTTCTTC. Encoded protein: CASSIRTSAGQQFF.

The J gene is TRBJ2-7, the V gene TRBV6-1, with D perhaps TRBD1 (6 bases). The germline V gene has CDR1 MNHNS and CDR2 SASEGT. V was shortened by 3 bases and J by 2 bases, with 14 bases between the two germline ends. This CDR3 is 15 amino acids long. The CDR3 DNA reads TGTGCCAGCAGTGAGCAGGACAGCAAAACCTACGAGCAGTACTTC. It encodes CASSEQDSKTYEQYF.

The chain couples TRBV5-1 to TRBJ2-7, with a tentative D call TRBD1 (6 bases). The CDR3 is made up of 17 amino acids. V shed 4 bases and J shed 7 bases, with 27 bases lying between them. Germline CDR1 and CDR2: SGHRS and YFSETQ. The CDR3 DNA reads TGCGCCAGCAGCGGGGTAGTGCGTGTCTCAGGGGAATTAGAGCAGTACTTC. It translates to CASSGVVRVSGELEQYF.

The CDR3: CASSQDPDRWARAGELFF. CDR3 bases: TGCGCCAGCAGCCAAGATCCCGACAGGTGGGCGCGTGCCGGGGAGCTGTTTTTT. The gene calls are TRBV4-1 and TRBJ2-2, with a tentative D call TRBD1 (6 bases). CDR1 and CDR2 (germline): MGHRA, YSYEKL. This CDR3 has 18 amino acids. With 0 bases removed from V and 6 bases from J, the gap between germline ends came to 20 bases.

This chain links TRBV6-1 with TRBJ2-7; 8 bases map to TRBD2. V was clipped by 3 bases and J by 2 bases; unmatched bases: 6. Germline CDR1 is MNHNS and CDR2 is SASEGT. This CDR3 has 15 residues. In DNA, the CDR3 is TGTGCCAGCAGTGATTTGCGGGAGGCGACCTACGAGCAGTACTTC. This translates into CASSDLREATYEQYF.

The J gene is TRBJ2-1, the V gene TRBV14, with unresolved D. The V end lost 6 bases, the J end lost 3 bases, and 12 bases lay between the germline ends. This CDR3 spans 14 amino acids. Per germline, CDR1 SGHDN and CDR2 FVKESK. The CDR3 nucleotides read TGTGCCAGCAGTGGGCAAGCACACTACAATGAGCAGTTCTTC. Protein product: CASSGQAHYNEQFF.

V and J are TRBV6-1 and TRBJ2-7; TRBD2 matches at 12 bases. Germline loops: CDR1 MNHNS, CDR2 SASEGT. V trimming: 6 bases; J trimming: 4 bases; junction bases outside the gene matches: 7. The CDR3 totals 15 residues. CDR3: CASRKLAGGAYEQYF. The CDR3 DNA reads TGTGCCAGCAGGAAGCTAGCGGGAGGGGCATACGAGCAGTACTTC.

This chain uses TRBV11-3 with TRBJ1-3, with 8 bases aligning to TRBD1. Germline V gene data show CDR1 as SGHNT and CDR2 as YENEEA. V was pared by 5 bases and J by 10 bases, with 7 bases of the junction left unmatched. This CDR3 has 13 amino acids. Here the CDR3 DNA reads TGTGCCAGCAGCCTGACAGGGGACTCGACCATATATTTT. As protein: CASSLTGDSTIYF.

The chain joins TRBV30 to TRBJ2-2; 9 bases are a match to TRBD2. V lost 2 bases and J lost 7; bases outside the gene matches: 5. Germline assignment: CDR1 GTSNPN and CDR2 SVGIG (reference sequence). CDR3 size: 14 residues. CDR3 bases: TGTGCCTGGAGTCCCACGACTAGCGGCGGGGAGCTGTTTTTT. This sequence encodes CAWSPTTSGGELFF.

The chain combines TRBV19 with TRBJ2-7; 8 bases match TRBD1. The CDR3 spans 14 residues. CDR1 is LNHDA and CDR2 is SQIVND in the germline V gene (reference sequence). With 4 bases clipped from V and 0 bases from J, the junction kept 2 bases outside the gene matches. Written as DNA, the CDR3 is TGTGCCAGTAGTAAGGGGACAGGCTCCTACGAGCAGTACTTC. This translates into CASSKGTGSYEQYF.

This chain joins TRBV5-6 and TRBJ2-1; D remains ambiguous. V lost 3 bases to trimming and J lost 2 bases, with 9 bases between them. Germline CDR1 and CDR2: SGHDT and YYEEEE. The CDR3 length is 14 residues. In DNA, the CDR3 is TGTGCCAGCAGCTCCGGCGGAGCCTACAATGAGCAGTTCTTC. Translation gives CASSSGGAYNEQFF.

The rearrangement joins TRBV20-1 to TRBJ2-7; 10 bases align to TRBD2. Per the germline V gene, CDR1 is DFQATT and CDR2 is SNEGSKA (reference sequence). This CDR3 comprises 11 residues. J was trimmed by 9 bases and V by 4 bases; bases with no gene match: 3. The CDR3 nucleotides are TGCAGTGCTACCGAGCGGGAGGGGCAGTACTTC. This gives the protein CSATEREGQYF.

The gene calls are TRBV6-4 and TRBJ2-6; weak D call: TRBD2 (7 bases). Germline CDR1 reads MRHNA; CDR2 reads SNTAGT. The germline V and J ends were trimmed by 6 bases and 0 bases, with 18 bases remaining between them. This CDR3 has 18 amino acids. The CDR3 nucleotides read TGTGCCAGCAGGCCCCGGGGCGGGGGCCCCTCTGGGGCCAACGTCCTGACTTTC. Amino acids: CASRPRGGGPSGANVLTF.

V usage is TRBV7-2 and J usage is TRBJ2-7, with 7 bases that match TRBD1. CDR1 and CDR2 (germline): SGHTA, FQGNSA. V lost 0 bases to trimming and J lost 7 bases; unmatched junction nucleotides: 15. The CDR3 has 17 amino acids. The CDR3 sequence is CASSLARQGKAPKEQYF. The CDR3, as DNA: TGTGCCAGCAGCTTAGCCCGACAGGGAAAAGCCCCCAAGGAGCAGTACTTC.

This clone was recorded once. The chain uses TRBV29-1 and TRBJ2-6; no firm D call. Trimming removed 6 bases at V and 2 bases at J, with 8 bases between. The CDR3 consists of 13 residues. Germline V CDR1 and CDR2: SQVTM, ANQGSEA. The CDR3 sequence is CSVLVPGANVLTF. CDR3 bases: TGCAGCGTACTCGTTCCTGGGGCCAACGTCCTGACTTTC.

This clone was observed a few times. The CDR3 spells CASSLTSGRAYEQYF. CDR3 sequence (DNA): TGTGCCAGCAGCCTGACTAGCGGGAGGGCCTACGAGCAGTACTTC. J is TRBJ2-7 and V is TRBV7-2; TRBD2 agrees at 14 bases. CDR1 is SGHTA and CDR2 is FQGNSA in the germline V gene. V trimming: 5 bases; J trimming: 2 bases; junction bases outside the gene matches: 2. The CDR3 consists of 15 residues.

As DNA, the CDR3 is TGTGCCAGCAGTCCAAAGACAGGGACAGGTGGCTACACCTTC. This gives the protein CASSPKTGTGGYTF. This rearrangement joins TRBV28 to TRBJ1-2, with 8 nucleotides matching TRBD1. V shed 5 bases, J shed 7 bases, and the junction held 9 bases outside the gene matches. Per the germline V gene, CDR1 is MDHEN and CDR2 is SYDVKM. CDR3 length: 14 residues.

This clone was recorded once. The V and J genes are TRBV6-1 and TRBJ2-2; no firm D call. The CDR3 loop spans 12 amino acids. Germline V CDR1 and CDR2: MNHNS, SASEGT. V dropped 3 bases and J dropped 6 bases, with 5 bases sitting between them. This chain's CDR3 is CASSESSGELFF. CDR3 DNA sequence: TGTGCCAGCAGTGAGAGTTCCGGGGAGCTGTTTTTT.

This chain connects TRBV19 to TRBJ2-3, with TRBD2 as a possible D gene (7 bases). CDR3 length: 13 residues. The germline V gene has CDR1 LNHDA and CDR2 SQIVND (reference sequence). CDR3 protein: CAVAGGRRDTQYF. The CDR3 DNA is TGTGCTGTAGCCGGGGGGCGTCGCGATACGCAGTATTTT.

About this clone: The junction does not match germline at one end; this may be a read error. This specimen includes other DNA sequences encoding the same CDR3. The chain links TRBV4-1 to TRBJ2-3, with 10 bases aligning to TRBD2. In germline, CDR1 is MGHRA, CDR2 YSYEKL. The CDR3 is 19 residues long. The DNA of the CDR3 is TGCGCCAGCACCCAAGGGACGCTAGCGGGAGCAAGGAAGACAGATACGCAGTATTTT. Encoded protein: CASTQGTLAGARKTDTQYF.

This clone was seen a single time. V and J are TRBV28 and TRBJ2-7; perhaps TRBD2 as D (5 bases). The CDR3 spans 17 residues. V was pared by 5 bases and J by 9 bases, with 29 bases between. Germline V lookup: CDR1 MDHEN, CDR2 SYDVKM. CDR3 nucleotide sequence: TGTGCCAGCAGTCCACCCCCGGGAAGTCTCCCCCACCCGGGGCAGTACTTC. This sequence encodes CASSPPPGSLPHPGQYF.

The rearrangement uses TRBV4-1 and TRBJ2-7; D perhaps matches TRBD1 (7 bases). The CDR3 has 17 residues. Germline CDR1 is MGHRA and CDR2 is YSYEKL. V lost 2 bases to trimming and J lost 2 bases, with 19 bases between them. CDR3 bases: TGCGCCAGCAGCCAATCTGCCCGGGGGACAGTTGCCTACGAGCAGTACTTC. Translating gives CASSQSARGTVAYEQYF.

The rearrangement links TRBV9 to TRBJ2-7, with 8 bases aligning to TRBD1. CDR3 length equals 16 residues. Germline CDR1 SGDLS, CDR2 YYNGEE. Losses at the gene ends were 4 bases for V and 0 bases for J; bases not matched to a gene: 9. Here the CDR3 reads CASSLEGQESSYEQYF. The CDR3, as DNA: TGTGCCAGCAGCCTAGAGGGACAGGAGAGCTCCTACGAGCAGTACTTC.

Remarks on this clone: A read error may produce the germline difference seen at one junction end. The chain recombines TRBV30 with TRBJ2-7; D is possibly TRBD1 or TRBD2 (6 bases each). This CDR3 is 14 amino acids long. The germline V gene encodes CDR1 GTSNPN and CDR2 SVGIG (reference sequence). CDR3 in amino acids: CAGRKQGPFYEQYF. The CDR3 DNA is TGTGCCGGGAGGAAGCAGGGGCCTTTCTACGAGCAGTACTTC.

The chain carries TRBV28 and TRBJ1-1; possibly TRBD1 for D (5 bases). V dropped 2 bases and J dropped 5 bases, with 15 bases sitting between them. CDR1 is MDHEN, CDR2 SYDVKM, per germline. The CDR3 consists of 15 residues. The CDR3 sequence: CASSLSPGRETEAFF. The CDR3 DNA reads as TGTGCCAGCAGTTTAAGCCCCGGCAGGGAAACTGAAGCTTTCTTT.